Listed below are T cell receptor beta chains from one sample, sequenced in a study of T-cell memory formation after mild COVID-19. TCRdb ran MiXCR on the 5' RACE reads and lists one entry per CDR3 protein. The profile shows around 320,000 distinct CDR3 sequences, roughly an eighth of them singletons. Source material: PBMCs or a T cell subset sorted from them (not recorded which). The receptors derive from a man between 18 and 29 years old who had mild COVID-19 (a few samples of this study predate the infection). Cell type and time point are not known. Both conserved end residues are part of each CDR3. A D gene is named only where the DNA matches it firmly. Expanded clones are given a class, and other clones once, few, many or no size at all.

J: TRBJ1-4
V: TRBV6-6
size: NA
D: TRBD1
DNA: TGTGCCAGCAGTCACCCCCCGGGACAGGGGGAAAAACTGTTTTTT
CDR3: CASSHPPGQGEKLFF

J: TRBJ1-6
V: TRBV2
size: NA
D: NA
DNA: TGTGCCAGCAGTGAACAGGGTGGATCACCCCTCCACTTT
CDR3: CASSEQGGSPLHF

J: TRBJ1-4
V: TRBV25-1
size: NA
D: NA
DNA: TGTGCCAGCAGTGGCGGAAGAGGACTGTTTTTT
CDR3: CASSGGRGLFF

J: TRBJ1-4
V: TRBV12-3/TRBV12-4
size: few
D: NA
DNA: TGTGCCAGCAGCCAAGTTCTCGCTAATGAAAAACTGTTTTTT
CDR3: CASSQVLANEKLFF

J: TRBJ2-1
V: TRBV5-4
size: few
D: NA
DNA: TGTGCCAGCAGCTTGGTCGCCGCTTACAATGAGCAGTTCTTC
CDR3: CASSLVAAYNEQFF

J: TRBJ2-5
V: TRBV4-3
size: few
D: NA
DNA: TGCGCCAGCAGCCAAGATGGAGGTGGGGTCCAAGAGACCCAGTACTTC
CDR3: CASSQDGGGVQETQYF

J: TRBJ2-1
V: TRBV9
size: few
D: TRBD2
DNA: TGTGCCAGCAGCATCCTGGGACTAGCGGGGGGGCCCGGCAATGAGCAGTTCTTC
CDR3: CASSILGLAGGPGNEQFF

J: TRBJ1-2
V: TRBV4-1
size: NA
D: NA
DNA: TGCGCCAGCAGCCAAGGAGAGAGCCCTAACTATGGCTACACCTTC
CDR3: CASSQGESPNYGYTF

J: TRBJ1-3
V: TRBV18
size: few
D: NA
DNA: TGTGCCAGCTCACCCCCGGGCCTCTCTGGAAACACCATATATTTT
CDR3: CASSPPGLSGNTIYF

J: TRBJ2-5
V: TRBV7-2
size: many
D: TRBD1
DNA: TGTGCCAGCAGCCTTAACAGGGGGATGCAGACCCAGTACTTC
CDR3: CASSLNRGMQTQYF

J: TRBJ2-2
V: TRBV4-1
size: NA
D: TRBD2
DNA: TGCGCCAGCAGCCAGCGGGGGTTGACCACCGGGGAGCTGTTTTTT
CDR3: CASSQRGLTTGELFF

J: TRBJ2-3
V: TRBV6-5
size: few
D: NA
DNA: TGTGCCAGCAGCAGAGGGACCATGCCAAGCACAGATACGCAGTATTTT
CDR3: CASSRGTMPSTDTQYF

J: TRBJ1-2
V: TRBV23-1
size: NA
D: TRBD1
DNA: TGCGCCAGCAGTCAATTCTCGGCGGGCCAGGGGGCCCATGGCTACACCTTC
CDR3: CASSQFSAGQGAHGYTF

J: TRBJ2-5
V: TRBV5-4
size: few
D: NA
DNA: TGTGCCAGCAGCTTAGAAAGTGAAGAGACCCAGTACTTC
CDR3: CASSLESEETQYF

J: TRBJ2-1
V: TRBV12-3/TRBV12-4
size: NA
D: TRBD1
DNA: TGTGCCAGCAGTTTAGCGCGGGGACAGGGGGCGAATGAGCAGTTCTTC
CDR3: CASSLARGQGANEQFF

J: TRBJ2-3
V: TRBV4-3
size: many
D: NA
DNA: TGCGCCAGCAGCCAAGGGGTGGCGGCATCGCAGTATTTT
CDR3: CASSQGVAASQYF

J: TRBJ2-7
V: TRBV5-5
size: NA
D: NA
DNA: TGTGCCAGCAGCTTGAGGCTGGCCTACGAGCAGTACTTC
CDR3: CASSLRLAYEQYF

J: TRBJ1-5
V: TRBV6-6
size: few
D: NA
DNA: TGTGCCGCTCGACACAGTAGCAATCAGCCCCAGCATTTT
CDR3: CAARHSSNQPQHF

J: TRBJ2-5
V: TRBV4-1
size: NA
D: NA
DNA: TGCGCCAGCAGCCAGGGACCGAACCTTCAAGAGACCCAGTACTTC
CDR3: CASSQGPNLQETQYF

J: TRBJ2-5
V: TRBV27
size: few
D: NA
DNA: TGTGCCAGCAGCTTTACTCGAGGAGAGACCCAGTACTTC
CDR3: CASSFTRGETQYF

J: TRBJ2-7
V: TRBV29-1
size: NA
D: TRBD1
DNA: TGCAGCGTTGAGGGACAGATGGGCTACGAGCAGTACTTC
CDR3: CSVEGQMGYEQYF

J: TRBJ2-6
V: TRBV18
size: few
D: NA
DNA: TGTGCCAGCTCACCACAGAACTTCGAGCTTGGGGCCAACGTCCTGACTTTC
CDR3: CASSPQNFELGANVLTF

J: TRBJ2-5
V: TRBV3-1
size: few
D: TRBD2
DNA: TGTGCCAGCAGCCCTGGACTAGCGGGGGCCCAGTACTTC
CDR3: CASSPGLAGAQYF

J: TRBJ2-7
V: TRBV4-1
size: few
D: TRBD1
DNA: TGCGCCAGCAGTCGGGACAGGGGGAAAGGCTACGAGCAGTACTTC
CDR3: CASSRDRGKGYEQYF

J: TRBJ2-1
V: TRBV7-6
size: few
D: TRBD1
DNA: TGTGCCAGCAGCTTAGGTTTGGGACAGGGGTTTGGCAATGAGCAGTTCTTC
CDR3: CASSLGLGQGFGNEQFF

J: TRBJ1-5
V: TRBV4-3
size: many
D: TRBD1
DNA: TGCGCCAGCAGCCAAGAGATTCAGGGGGCGACGGATCAGCCCCAGCATTTT
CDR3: CASSQEIQGATDQPQHF

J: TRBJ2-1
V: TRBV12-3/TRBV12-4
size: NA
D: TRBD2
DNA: TGTGCCAGCAGTTTCGTCTTCAGCGGGGGTTCATACAATGAGCAGTTCTTC
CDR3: CASSFVFSGGSYNEQFF

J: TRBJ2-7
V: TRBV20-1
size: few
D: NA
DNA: TGCAGTGCTAGAGTCCCAGGGTACGAGCAGTACTTC
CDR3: CSARVPGYEQYF

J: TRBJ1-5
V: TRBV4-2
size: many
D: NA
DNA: TGTGCCAGCAGCCAAGATTGGAGGGGCAATCAGCCCCAGCATTTT
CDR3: CASSQDWRGNQPQHF

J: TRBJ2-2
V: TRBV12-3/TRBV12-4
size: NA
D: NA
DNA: TGTGCCACGGGAGACAGAATACTAACACCCGGGGAGCTGTTTTTT
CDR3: CATGDRILTPGELFF

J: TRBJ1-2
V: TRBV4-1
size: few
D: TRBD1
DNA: TGCGCCAGCAGCCAAGTAACCGTCGGACAGGGGCTGAGCTATGGCTACACCTTC
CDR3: CASSQVTVGQGLSYGYTF

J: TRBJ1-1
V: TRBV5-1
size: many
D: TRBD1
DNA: TGCGCCAGCAGCCTCATACAGGGGGCAGGAACTGAAGCTTTCTTT
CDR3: CASSLIQGAGTEAFF

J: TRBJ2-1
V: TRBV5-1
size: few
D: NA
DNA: TGCGCCAGCAGCCCTACGACAGACAGTAGGAGCTCCTACAATGAGCAGTTCTTC
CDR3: CASSPTTDSRSSYNEQFF

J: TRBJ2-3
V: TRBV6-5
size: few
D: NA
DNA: TGTGCCAGCAGTTACTTCCCCCAGGGGGGTAAATCGATAACGCAGTATTTT
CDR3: CASSYFPQGGKSITQYF

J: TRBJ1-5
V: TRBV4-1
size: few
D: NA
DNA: TGCGCCAGCAGCCCAGCGACAGCTAGCAATCAGCCCCAGCATTTT
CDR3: CASSPATASNQPQHF

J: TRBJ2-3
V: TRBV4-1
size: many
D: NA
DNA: TGCGCCAGCAGCCCCTTGTTCACAGATACGCAGTATTTT
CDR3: CASSPLFTDTQYF

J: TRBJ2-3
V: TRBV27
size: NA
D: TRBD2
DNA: TGTGCCAGCAGCCGGTGGACTAGCGGTGGACTCACAGATACGCAGTATTTT
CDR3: CASSRWTSGGLTDTQYF

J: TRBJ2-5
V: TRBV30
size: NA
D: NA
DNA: TGTGCCTGGAACCCGGGACCGGGGGAGACCCAGTACTTC
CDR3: CAWNPGPGETQYF

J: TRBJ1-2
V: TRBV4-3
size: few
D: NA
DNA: TGCGCCAGCAGCCAAGGAAGCTCAGGGCAGGGCTACTATGGCTACACCTTC
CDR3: CASSQGSSGQGYYGYTF

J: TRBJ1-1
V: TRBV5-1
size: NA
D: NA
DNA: TGCGCCAGCAGCTTGGATTCAGCGAACACTGAAGCTTTCTTT
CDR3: CASSLDSANTEAFF

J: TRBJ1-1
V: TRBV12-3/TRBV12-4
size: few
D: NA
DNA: TGTGCCAGCAGGGAAACAGGGTCGGGTAGCGCTGAAGCTTTCTTT
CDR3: CASRETGSGSAEAFF

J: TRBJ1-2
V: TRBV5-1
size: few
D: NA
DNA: TGCGCCAGCAGCTTGGGCCAAACCACTAACTATGGCTACACCTTC
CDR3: CASSLGQTTNYGYTF

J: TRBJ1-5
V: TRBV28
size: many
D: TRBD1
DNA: TGTGCCAGCAGTTCTCCGGGACAGGTGGTCCTCAATCAGCCCCAGCATTTT
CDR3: CASSSPGQVVLNQPQHF

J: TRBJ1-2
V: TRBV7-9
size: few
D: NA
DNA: TGTGCCAGCAGAGGGGACGTTAATTATGGCTACGCCTTC
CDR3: CASRGDVNYGYAF

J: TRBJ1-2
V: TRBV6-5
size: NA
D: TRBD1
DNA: TGTGCCAGCAGTGACGACAGGGGGCGCGGCTATGGCTACACCTTC
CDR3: CASSDDRGRGYGYTF

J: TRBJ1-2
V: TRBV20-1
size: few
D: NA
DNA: TGCAGTGCTAGCGGGGTCCAGAATTTATATGGCTACACCTTC
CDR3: CSASGVQNLYGYTF

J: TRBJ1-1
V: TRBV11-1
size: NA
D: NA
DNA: TGTGCCAGCAGCTTATCCGAGCGGATGAACACTGAAGCTTTCTTT
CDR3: CASSLSERMNTEAFF

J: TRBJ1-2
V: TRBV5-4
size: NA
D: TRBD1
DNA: TGTGCCAGCAGCGACCCACAGGGGGCGTACGGCTACACCTTC
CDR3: CASSDPQGAYGYTF

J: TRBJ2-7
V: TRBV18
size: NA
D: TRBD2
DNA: TGTGCCAGCTCACCAAGGGGCCGGGAGGTCTACGAGCAGTACTTC
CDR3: CASSPRGREVYEQYF

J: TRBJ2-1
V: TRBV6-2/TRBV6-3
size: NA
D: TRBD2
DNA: TGTGCCAGCAGTTATTGGGGAGGGAGCTCTTACAATGAGCAGTTCTTC
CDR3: CASSYWGGSSYNEQFF

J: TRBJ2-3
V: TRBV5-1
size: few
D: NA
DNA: TGCGCCAGCAGCTCCCGACAGGACCCCACAGATACGCAGTATTTT
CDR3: CASSSRQDPTDTQYF

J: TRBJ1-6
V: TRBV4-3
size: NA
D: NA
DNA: TGCGCCAGCAGCCAAGGAATGGCCGGTTTCGGTTCACCCCTCCACTTT
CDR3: CASSQGMAGFGSPLHF

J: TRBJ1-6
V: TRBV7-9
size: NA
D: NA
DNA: TGTGCCAGCAGGGGGTTTGGCAATTCACCCCTCCACTTT
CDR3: CASRGFGNSPLHF

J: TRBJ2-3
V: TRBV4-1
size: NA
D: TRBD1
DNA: TGCGCCAGCAGCCAAGACAAGGGGGCGGCAGATACGCAGTATTTT
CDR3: CASSQDKGAADTQYF

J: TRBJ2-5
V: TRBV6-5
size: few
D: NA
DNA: TGTGCCAGCAGTTATAGGGCAAGTCAAGAGACCCAGTACTTC
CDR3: CASSYRASQETQYF

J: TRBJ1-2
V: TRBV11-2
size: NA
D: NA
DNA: TGTGCCAGCAGCGTCGGGCTCTATGGCTACACCTTC
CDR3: CASSVGLYGYTF

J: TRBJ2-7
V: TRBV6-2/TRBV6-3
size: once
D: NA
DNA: TGTGCCAGCAGTTACGAAGTCCAATGGGCATACGAGCAGTACTTC
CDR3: CASSYEVQWAYEQYF